The following is a T cell receptor beta chain sequence with its context. This sample is part of a study of shared clonotypes between healthy human individuals. Germline V gene lookup returns CDR1 SGHNT and CDR2 YENEEA. Trimming pared 4 bases from V and 2 bases from J, leaving 11 bases between. The CDR3 is 14 amino acids. Sequencing was performed with immunoSEQ multiplex PCR; in TCRdb, only in-frame clones are kept and a portion is missing. The sample includes fewer than 1.6 million clones, approximately 98.5% seen only once; the top ten take approximately 0.38%. The chain joins TRBV11-3 to TRBJ2-5; possibly TRBD2 for D (5 bases). The specimen sequenced was naive CD4+ T cells sorted from blood. Indicated subset: CD45RA+ positively selected. The clonotype originates from a man under 40 in good health. The CDR3 coding sequence is TGTGCCAGCAGCTCGCCCGGACTGCAAGAGACCCAGTACTTC. Protein: CASSSPGLQETQYF.